Listed here is a single T cell receptor (beta chain). These data are taken from a study of T cell changes during pregnancy in multiple sclerosis. CDR1 SQVTM and CDR2 ANQGSEA come from the germline V gene. Deletions cut 2 bases from V and 7 bases from J, with 14 bases between. This CDR3 has 13 amino acids. The table came from immunoSEQ multiplex PCR; TCRdb's copy has only in-frame clones and leaves some out. The sample contains 90,000 to 120,000 clones, around 92% of which appear only once. The sequenced sample was peripheral blood, obtained in the third trimester of pregnancy. The V and J genes are TRBV29-1 and TRBJ1-1; no definite D call. The sequence was collected from a female donor in good health, enrolled as a control in a pregnancy study. The CDR3 sequence: CSVEFETSLEAFF. In nucleotides, the CDR3 is TGCAGCGTTGAATTCGAGACTTCCCTTGAAGCTTTCTTT.